This entry features one T cell receptor beta chain sequence. J was trimmed by 4 bases and V by 8 bases; bases with no gene match: 8. Germline V gene sequence: CDR1 ENHRY, CDR2 SYGVKD. The CDR3 has 14 residues. This entry comes from a study of blood T cell repertoires in COVID-19. Study as a whole: Donors in the United States, Italy and Spain gave samples during acute or convalescent COVID-19. In each case, the material was cDNA or gDNA derived from T cells, B-cell-depleted T cells, or PBMCs.

How the authors handled the data: For nucleated cells, counts were estimated from reference gene primer amplification. Only in-frame clones appear in the TCRdb table, and some are missing; sequencing was by immunoSEQ multiplex PCR. D and trimming were read from the DNA, whereas the V and J calls and clone size are those reported in that table. The table lists roughly 90,000 clones, 70% to 85% of them singletons. The sequence came from a human donor in a cohort sampled during active COVID-19. Sequenced: peripheral blood. J is TRBJ1-2 and V is TRBV10-3; 9 positions agree with TRBD1. The CDR3 region is CAIGGQGLSYGYTF. The CDR3 bases are TGTGCCATCGGGGGACAGGGTCTGTCCTATGGCTACACCTTC.